Listed below are T cell receptor beta chains from one sample, sequenced in a study of T cells in tuberculosis. Measured with immunoSEQ multiplex PCR; TCRdb has only the in-frame clones, and not every one. The table shows tens of thousands of clones, with 95% to 96% occurring only once. What was sequenced was PBMCs. Source of these receptors: a donor aged 10 to 29 with latent tuberculosis or without tuberculosis infection. CDR3s include the opening cysteine and the closing phenylalanine or tryptophan. A D gene is named only where the DNA matches it firmly. Only some rows state a clone size, as once, few, many or a class for expanded clones.

d_gene | j_gene | abundance | v_gene | CDR3nt | CDR3aa
- | TRBJ1-1 | - | TRBV21-1 | TGTGCCAGCAGGACAGGGGGGGTGAACACTGAAGCTTTCTTT | CASRTGGVNTEAFF
TRBD1 | TRBJ1-1 | once | TRBV2 | TGTGCCAGCAGGGACGACAGGGGCACTGAAGCTTTCTTT | CASRDDRGTEAFF
- | TRBJ2-5 | - | TRBV6-5 | TGTGCCAGCGCGAGAGGGGAGACCCAGTACTTC | CASARGETQYF
TRBD2 | TRBJ2-2 | - | TRBV27 | TGTGCCAGCAGACTAGCGGGGACGAACACCGGGGAGCTGTTTTTT | CASRLAGTNTGELFF
- | TRBJ2-3 | - | TRBV6-6 | TGTGCCAGCAGCCTAGGGGTTCTGGGCACAGATACGCAGTATTTT | CASSLGVLGTDTQYF
- | TRBJ1-5 | few | TRBV30 | TGTGCCTGGAGTCCCTCTAGCAATCAGCCCCAGCATTTT | CAWSPSSNQPQHF
TRBD1 | TRBJ1-4 | - | TRBV6-5 | TGTGCCAGCAGTTACACAGGACAGGGCGGGGAAAAACTGTTTTTT | CASSYTGQGGEKLFF
- | TRBJ2-1 | once | TRBV29-1 | TGCAGCGTGGCGGCGCCGGGTGAGCAGTTCTTC | CSVAAPGEQFF
- | TRBJ2-3 | - | TRBV14 | TGTGCCAGCAGCCAAGAATCTACAGGGACCTTTCTCACAGATACGCAGTATTTT | CASSQESTGTFLTDTQYF
TRBD2 | TRBJ2-2 | - | TRBV7-3 | TGTGCCAGCAGCTTAAAGGCTAGCGGGGGCCGCGGGGAGCTGTTTTTT | CASSLKASGGRGELFF
- | TRBJ2-7 | - | TRBV27 | TGTGCCAGCAGTTTGACAGCATCCTACGAGCAGTACTTC | CASSLTASYEQYF
- | TRBJ1-6 | - | TRBV11-2 | TGTGCCAGCAGCCCAGGGTTACTTTCACCCCTCCACTTT | CASSPGLLSPLHF
TRBD1 | TRBJ1-1 | - | TRBV9 | TGTGCCAGCAGCGTAGCTCCTACAGGGGAAACCACTGAAGCTTTCTTT | CASSVAPTGETTEAFF
- | TRBJ1-1 | - | TRBV5-6 | TGTGCCAGCAGCTTGGGGATCGGGAGGGGTATGAACACTGAAGCTTTCTTT | CASSLGIGRGMNTEAFF
- | TRBJ1-1 | - | TRBV30 | TGTGCCTGGTGGGGAGGGCTGGGCACTGAAGCTTTCTTT | CAWWGGLGTEAFF
- | TRBJ1-6 | - | TRBV2 | TGTGCCAGCAGGGCAGGGAATAATTCACCCCTCCACTTT | CASRAGNNSPLHF
- | TRBJ1-1 | - | TRBV5-1 | TGCGCCAGCAGCTTGATTGCGGGCACTGAAGCTTTCTTT | CASSLIAGTEAFF
TRBD1 | TRBJ2-3 | - | TRBV11-2 | TGTGCCAGCAGCTTAGGAGTACAGGGGACATCAGATACGCAGTATTTT | CASSLGVQGTSDTQYF
- | TRBJ2-1 | - | TRBV19 | TGTGCCAGTTCGACTGGTCCGAGCTCCTACAATGAGCAGTTCTTC | CASSTGPSSYNEQFF
- | TRBJ1-5 | - | TRBV19 | TGTGCCAGTAGTATCCGTTATAGCAATCAGCCCCAGCATTTT | CASSIRYSNQPQHF
TRBD2 | TRBJ2-3 | - | TRBV5-1 | TGCGCCAGCAGCTTGGTCGAAAGCGGGGGGGCTGGAGATACGCAGTATTTT | CASSLVESGGAGDTQYF
- | TRBJ2-3 | - | TRBV5-4 | TGTGCCAGCAGCCGACAGGTCACAGATACGCAGTATTTT | CASSRQVTDTQYF
TRBD2 | TRBJ2-7 | - | TRBV4-1 | TGCGCCAGCAGCCAAGTAGCTTCTAGGGCTAGCGGCACCTACGAGCAGTACTTC | CASSQVASRASGTYEQYF
- | TRBJ1-3 | - | TRBV2 | TGTGCCAGCAACAGCAGGGCCCAAGGAAACACCATATATTTT | CASNSRAQGNTIYF
TRBD2 | TRBJ2-2 | - | TRBV4-1 | TGCGCCAGCAGGACTAGCGTGAACACCGGGGAGCTGTTTTTT | CASRTSVNTGELFF
TRBD1 | TRBJ1-1 | - | TRBV27 | TGTGCCAGCAGTTTAGTCGGGACAGGGGGGTTTAGAGCTTTCTTT | CASSLVGTGGFRAFF
TRBD2 | TRBJ2-1 | medium-sized | TRBV27 | TGTGCCAGCAGTTTAGCGGGGGGGCTTGGGAATGAGCAGTTCTTC | CASSLAGGLGNEQFF
- | TRBJ1-3 | - | TRBV30 | TGTGCCTGGAGATTCGGGGGGACTGGAAACACCATATATTTT | CAWRFGGTGNTIYF
- | TRBJ1-6 | - | TRBV5-6 | TGTGCCAGCAGCTTGGATGGCAGAATAAATTCACCCCTCCACTTT | CASSLDGRINSPLHF
- | TRBJ2-2 | - | TRBV10-1 | TGCGCCAGCAGTTACCCGCACATCCCGCGGGTTAACACCGGGGAGCTGTTTTTT | CASSYPHIPRVNTGELFF
TRBD1 | TRBJ2-3 | - | TRBV6-4 | TGTGCCAGCAGTGGGACAGGGGGCACAGATACGCAGTATTTT | CASSGTGGTDTQYF
- | TRBJ1-1 | - | TRBV5-1 | TGCGCCAGCAGCCCCGGACAGATGAACACTGAAGCTTTCTTT | CASSPGQMNTEAFF
- | TRBJ2-7 | - | TRBV27 | TGTGCCACACAACACCGGGACACAGCCTACGAGCAGTACTTC | CATQHRDTAYEQYF
TRBD1 | TRBJ2-3 | - | TRBV29-1 | TGCAGCGTCGCACAGGGGGCAAGAGGCACAGATACGCAGTATTTT | CSVAQGARGTDTQYF
- | TRBJ2-3 | - | TRBV4-1 | TGCGCCAGCAGCCAAGGGGCAGCCAACACAGATACGCAGTATTTT | CASSQGAANTDTQYF
- | TRBJ2-6 | - | TRBV10-2 | TGCGCCAGCAGTGAAACAGACTCTGGGGCCAACGTCCTGACTTTC | CASSETDSGANVLTF
TRBD2 | TRBJ2-5 | - | TRBV7-8 | TGTGCCAGCAGCTTACGGGGGGAGCGGGGGGACCAAGAGACCCAGTACTTC | CASSLRGERGDQETQYF
TRBD1 | TRBJ1-1 | - | TRBV29-1 | TGCAGCGGCGGACAGGGGGCGGAATCCACTGAAGCTTTCTTT | CSGGQGAESTEAFF
- | TRBJ1-4 | - | TRBV21-1 | TGTGCCAGCAGCAACCGGGACAGACGGGAAAAACTGTTTTTT | CASSNRDRREKLFF
TRBD2 | TRBJ2-5 | - | TRBV6-1 | TGTGCCAGCTCTAGCGGGGGGGCCCAAGAGACCCAGTACTTC | CASSSGGAQETQYF
- | TRBJ2-7 | - | TRBV6-1 | TGTGCCAGCAGTGAAGCGGGGGGTTCCTACGAGCAGTACTTC | CASSEAGGSYEQYF